These T cell receptor beta chains were read from a single sample in a study of control samples from healthy donors and cancer patients. Generated by immunoSEQ multiplex PCR, the TCRdb table keeps only in-frame clones and is missing some. The sample consists of some 64,000 clones, approximately 90% of them appearing once. Sequenced: PBMCs. Receptor source: a woman aged 50 to 65 with colorectal cancer. The CDR3 runs from the conserved cysteine through the conserved F or W. The D gene is left open where the match is weak. Expanded clones are given a class, and other clones once, few, many or no size at all.

abundance	d_gene	v_gene	j_gene	CDR3aa	CDR3nt
-	-	TRBV19	TRBJ2-5	CASSIGRVETQYF	TGTGCCAGTAGTATCGGCAGGGTAGAGACCCAGTACTTC
few	TRBD1	TRBV7-9	TRBJ2-5	CASSPGTGRQETQYF	TGTGCCAGCAGCCCCGGGACAGGAAGACAAGAGACCCAGTACTTC
-	-	TRBV30	TRBJ1-1	CAWSPSGNTEAFF	TGTGCCTGGAGTCCTTCAGGGAACACTGAAGCTTTCTTT
-	TRBD1	TRBV10-3	TRBJ1-1	CAISESCFRSWDRGKYTEAFF	TGTGCCATCAGTGAGTCCTGTTTCCGATCCTGGGACAGGGGCAAGTACACTGAAGCTTTCTTT
-	-	TRBV2	TRBJ1-2	CASRPGLPALGYTF	TGTGCCAGCAGACCGGGGCTGCCTGCCCTTGGCTACACCTTC
-	-	TRBV6-6	TRBJ1-3	CASTPQQGGGNTIYF	TGTGCCAGCACTCCACAACAGGGAGGTGGAAACACCATATATTTT
-	-	TRBV19	TRBJ2-1	CASRGVSVSSYNEQFF	TGTGCCAGTAGGGGAGTTAGCGTGAGCTCCTACAATGAGCAGTTCTTC
-	-	TRBV6-5	TRBJ2-1	CASSMGSYNEQFF	TGTGCCAGCAGTATGGGCTCCTACAATGAGCAGTTCTTC
-	-	TRBV27	TRBJ1-1	CASRSTQNTEAFF	TGTGCCAGCAGATCCACACAGAACACTGAAGCTTTCTTT
-	-	TRBV7-8	TRBJ2-1	CASSLRPPSSYNEQFF	TGTGCCAGCAGCTTAAGGCCCCCGAGCTCCTACAATGAGCAGTTCTTC
-	-	TRBV7-9	TRBJ1-2	CASSSGTSRAGYTF	TGTGCCAGCAGCTCCGGCACCAGCCGCGCCGGCTACACCTTC
-	-	TRBV5-4	TRBJ1-1	CASSLGVGGILSTEAFF	TGTGCCAGCAGCTTGGGGGTTGGGGGGATATTGAGCACTGAAGCTTTCTTT
-	-	TRBV15	TRBJ2-7	CATTRDVGSYEQYF	TGTGCCACAACAAGGGACGTGGGCTCCTACGAGCAGTACTTC
once	TRBD2	TRBV4-1	TRBJ2-7	CASSQTSEGEQYF	TGCGCCAGCAGCCAGACTAGCGAGGGCGAGCAGTACTTC
-	TRBD1	TRBV18	TRBJ1-1	CASSNGQGGRTEAFF	TGTGCCAGCTCAAATGGACAGGGAGGCAGAACTGAAGCTTTCTTT
-	-	TRBV12-3/TRBV12-4	TRBJ1-2	CASSFGSNYGYTF	TGTGCCAGCAGTTTCGGCAGCAACTATGGCTACACCTTC
-	-	TRBV7-6	TRBJ1-1	CASIPDGGGGTEAFF	TGTGCCAGCATCCCCGATGGTGGGGGAGGTACTGAAGCTTTCTTT
-	-	TRBV30	TRBJ1-5	CAWSGGPGPQHF	TGTGCCTGGAGCGGGGGTCCTGGGCCCCAGCATTTT
once	TRBD1	TRBV5-6	TRBJ1-1	CASSLNTGGPYMNTEAFF	TGTGCCAGCAGCCTTAATACAGGGGGCCCTTACATGAACACTGAAGCTTTCTTT
-	-	TRBV3-1/TRBV3-2	TRBJ1-2	CASSQESKPNYGYTF	TGTGCCAGCAGCCAAGAGTCAAAACCCAACTATGGCTACACCTTC
-	TRBD1	TRBV5-6	TRBJ2-7	CASSLGQGLNYEQYF	TGTGCCAGCAGCTTGGGACAGGGGCTTAACTACGAGCAGTACTTC
-	TRBD2	TRBV7-2	TRBJ2-2	CASRRDASGTGELFF	TGTGCCAGCCGCAGGGACGCTAGCGGTACCGGGGAGCTGTTTTTT
-	-	TRBV21-1	TRBJ1-2	CASSKPNCSNYGYTF	TGTGCCAGCAGCAAACCTAACTGTTCTAACTATGGCTACACCTTC
-	-	TRBV15	TRBJ1-4	CATSREWGPGNEKLFF	TGTGCCACCAGCAGAGAATGGGGGCCGGGTAATGAAAAACTGTTTTTT
-	-	TRBV7-9	TRBJ1-5	CASSSDGNQPQHF	TGTGCCAGCAGCTCGGACGGGAATCAGCCCCAGCATTTT